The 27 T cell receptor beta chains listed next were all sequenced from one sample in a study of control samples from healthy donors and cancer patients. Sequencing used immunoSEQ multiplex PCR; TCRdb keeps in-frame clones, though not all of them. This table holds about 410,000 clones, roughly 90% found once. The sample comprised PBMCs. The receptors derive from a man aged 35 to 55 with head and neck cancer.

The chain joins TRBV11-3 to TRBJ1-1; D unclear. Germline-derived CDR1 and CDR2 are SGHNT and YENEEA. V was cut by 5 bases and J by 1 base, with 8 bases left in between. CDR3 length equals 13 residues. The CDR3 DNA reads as TGTGCCAGCAGCCTCGACAAGAACACTGAAGCTTTCTTT. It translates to CASSLDKNTEAFF.

The chain's CDR3 is CASSLGTGDYGYTF. For the CDR3, the DNA is TGCGCCAGCAGCTTGGGGACAGGGGATTATGGCTACACCTTC. The rearrangement joins TRBV5-1 to TRBJ1-2; TRBD1 aligns across 9 bases. The V gene end was trimmed by 0 bases and the J gene end by 5 bases; junction bases not matched to a gene: 2. The CDR3 sequence is 14 residues long. Germline CDR1 and CDR2: SGHRS and YFSETQ.

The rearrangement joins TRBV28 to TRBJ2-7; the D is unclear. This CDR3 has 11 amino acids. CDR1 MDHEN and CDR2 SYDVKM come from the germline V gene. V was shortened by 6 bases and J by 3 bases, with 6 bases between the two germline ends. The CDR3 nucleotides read TGTGCCAGCAGCAACTTCTACGAGCAGTACTTC. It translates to CASSNFYEQYF.

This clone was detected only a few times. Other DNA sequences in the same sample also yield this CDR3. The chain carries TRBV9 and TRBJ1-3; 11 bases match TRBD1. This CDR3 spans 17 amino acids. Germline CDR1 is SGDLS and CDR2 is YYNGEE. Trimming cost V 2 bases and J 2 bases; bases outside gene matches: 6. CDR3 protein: CASSVGTGGNAGNTIYF. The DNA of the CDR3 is TGTGCCAGCAGCGTGGGGACAGGGGGGAACGCTGGAAACACCATATATTTT.

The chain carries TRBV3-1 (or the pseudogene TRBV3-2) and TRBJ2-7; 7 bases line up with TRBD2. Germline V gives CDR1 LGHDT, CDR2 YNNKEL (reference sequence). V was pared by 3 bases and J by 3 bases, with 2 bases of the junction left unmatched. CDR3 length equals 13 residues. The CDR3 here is CASSQRERYEQYF. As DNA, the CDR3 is TGTGCCAGCAGCCAGCGGGAGCGCTACGAGCAGTACTTC.

The CDR3 region is CASSQREGDGQPQHF. The CDR3 DNA reads as TGTGCCAGCAGTCAACGAGAAGGTGATGGTCAGCCCCAGCATTTT. This chain joins TRBV27 and TRBJ1-5; D gene uncertain. The germline V gene has CDR1 MNHEY and CDR2 SMNVEV (reference sequence). The CDR3 runs 15 residues. Trimming pared 5 bases from V and 6 bases from J, leaving 17 bases between.

In DNA form, the CDR3 reads TGTGCCAGCAGCTTAGGTCGCAGGGGAAGCAATCAGCCCCAGCATTTT. It translates to CASSLGRRGSNQPQHF. The V call is TRBV7-2, the J call TRBJ1-5, with D perhaps TRBD1 (6 bases). Trimming cost V 1 base and J 1 base, with 11 bases left between them. The CDR3 sequence is 16 residues long. Germline V gene data show CDR1 as SGHTA and CDR2 as FQGNSA. The full variable domain, its missing parts supplied by reference TRBV7-2 and TRBJ1-5, is GAGVSQSPSNKVTEKGKDVELRCDPISGHTALYWYRQSLGQGLEFLIYFQGNSAPDKSGLPSDRFSAERTGGSVSTLTIQRTQQEDSAVYLCASSLGRRGSNQPQHFGDGTRLSIL.

The CDR3 nucleotides are TGTGCCAGCAGCCTTGGACAGGGGACGAACACTGAAGCTTTCTTT. The encoded protein is CASSLGQGTNTEAFF. This chain joins TRBV13 and TRBJ1-1; 9 positions match TRBD1. The CDR3 is 15 residues long. Per germline, CDR1 PRHDT and CDR2 FYEKMQ (reference sequence). Trimming took 5 bases from V and 1 from J; bases not matched to a gene: 5.

The CDR3 sequence is CASSPLGQNQPQHF. The CDR3 DNA is TGTGCCAGCTCACCACTGGGACAGAATCAGCCCCAGCATTTT. V and J are TRBV18 and TRBJ1-5; 7 positions agree with TRBD1. V dropped 1 base and J dropped 4; count of bases not matched to a gene: 1. CDR1 KGHSH and CDR2 LQKENI come from the germline V gene. This CDR3 is 14 amino acids long. Looking up the rest from reference TRBV18 and TRBJ1-5 gives the full variable domain: NAGVMQNPRHLVRRRGQEARLRCSPMKGHSHVYWYRQLPEEGLKFMVYLQKENIIDESGMPKERFSAEFPKEGPSILRIQQVVRGDSAAYFCASSPLGQNQPQHFGDGTRLSIL.

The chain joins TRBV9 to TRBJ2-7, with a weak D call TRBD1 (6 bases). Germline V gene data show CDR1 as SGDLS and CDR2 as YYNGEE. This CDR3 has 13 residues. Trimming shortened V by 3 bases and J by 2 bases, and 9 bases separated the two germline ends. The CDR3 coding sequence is TGTGCCAGCAGCGCCGGACAGCCCTACGAGCAGTACTTC. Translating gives CASSAGQPYEQYF.

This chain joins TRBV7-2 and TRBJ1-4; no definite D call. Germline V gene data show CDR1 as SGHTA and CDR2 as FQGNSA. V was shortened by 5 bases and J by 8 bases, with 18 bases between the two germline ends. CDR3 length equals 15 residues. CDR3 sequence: CASSPHQVVGEKLFF. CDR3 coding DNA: TGTGCCAGCAGCCCACACCAAGTGGTGGGGGAAAAACTGTTTTTT.

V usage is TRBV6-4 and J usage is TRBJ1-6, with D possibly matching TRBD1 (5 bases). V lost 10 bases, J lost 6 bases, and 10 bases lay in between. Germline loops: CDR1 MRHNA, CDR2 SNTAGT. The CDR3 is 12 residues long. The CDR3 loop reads CATRDGNSPLHF. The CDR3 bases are TGTGCCACGCGGGACGGTAATTCACCCCTCCACTTT.

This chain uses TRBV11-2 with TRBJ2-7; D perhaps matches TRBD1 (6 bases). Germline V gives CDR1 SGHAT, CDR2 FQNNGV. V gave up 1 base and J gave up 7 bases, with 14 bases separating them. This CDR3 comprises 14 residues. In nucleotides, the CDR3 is TGTGCCAGCAGCTTAGTCAGCAGGGGAGAAGAGCAGTACTTC. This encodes CASSLVSRGEEQYF. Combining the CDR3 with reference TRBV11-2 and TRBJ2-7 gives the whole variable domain EAGVAQSPRYKIIEKRQSVAFWCNPISGHATLYWYQQILGQGPKLLIQFQNNGVVDDSQLPKDRFSAERLKGVDSTLKIQPAKLEDSAVYLCASSLVSRGEEQYFGPGTRLTVT.

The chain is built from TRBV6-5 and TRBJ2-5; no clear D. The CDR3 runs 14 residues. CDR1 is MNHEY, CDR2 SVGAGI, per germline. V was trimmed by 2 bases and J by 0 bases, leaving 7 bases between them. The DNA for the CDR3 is TGTGCCAGCAGTTACGTAGGGTACCAAGAGACCCAGTACTTC. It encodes CASSYVGYQETQYF.

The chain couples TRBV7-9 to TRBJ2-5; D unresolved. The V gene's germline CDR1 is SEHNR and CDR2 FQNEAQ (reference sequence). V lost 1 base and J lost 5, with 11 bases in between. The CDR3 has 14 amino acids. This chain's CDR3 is CASSLVAGAETQYF. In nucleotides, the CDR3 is TGTGCCAGCAGCTTAGTGGCAGGCGCGGAGACCCAGTACTTC.

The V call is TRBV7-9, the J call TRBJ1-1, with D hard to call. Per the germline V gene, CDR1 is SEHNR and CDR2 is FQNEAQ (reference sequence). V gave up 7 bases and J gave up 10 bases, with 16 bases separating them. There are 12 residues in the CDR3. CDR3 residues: CASTPGPGVAFF. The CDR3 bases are TGTGCCAGCACGCCAGGACCTGGGGTAGCTTTCTTT.

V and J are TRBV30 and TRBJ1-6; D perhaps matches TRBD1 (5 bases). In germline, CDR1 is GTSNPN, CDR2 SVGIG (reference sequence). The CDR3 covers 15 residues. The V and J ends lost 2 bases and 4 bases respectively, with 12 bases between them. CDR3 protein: CAWSRGYSYNSPLHF. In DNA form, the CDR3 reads TGTGCCTGGAGTAGGGGTTACTCTTATAATTCACCCCTCCACTTT.

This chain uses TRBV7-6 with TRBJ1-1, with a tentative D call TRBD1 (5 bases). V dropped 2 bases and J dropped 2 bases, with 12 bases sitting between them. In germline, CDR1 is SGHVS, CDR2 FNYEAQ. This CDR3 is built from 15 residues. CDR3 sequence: CASSLSPGGNTEAFF. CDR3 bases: TGTGCCAGCAGCTTATCCCCCGGGGGAAACACTGAAGCTTTCTTT.

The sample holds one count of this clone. In nucleotides, the CDR3 is TGTGCCAGCAGGCCGGCCTCTGGAAACACCATATATTTT. Protein product: CASRPASGNTIYF. The genes are TRBV27 and TRBJ1-3; D remains ambiguous. Per the germline V gene, CDR1 is MNHEY and CDR2 is SMNVEV (reference sequence). Trimming cost V 6 bases and J 0 bases, with 6 bases left between them. CDR3 length: 13 residues.

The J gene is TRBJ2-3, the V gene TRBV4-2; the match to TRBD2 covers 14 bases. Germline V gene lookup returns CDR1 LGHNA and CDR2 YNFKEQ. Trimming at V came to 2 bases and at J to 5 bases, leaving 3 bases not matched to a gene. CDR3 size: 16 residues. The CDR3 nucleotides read TGTGCCAGCAGCCAACTGGGACTAGCGGGAGAAGATACGCAGTATTTT. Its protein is CASSQLGLAGEDTQYF.

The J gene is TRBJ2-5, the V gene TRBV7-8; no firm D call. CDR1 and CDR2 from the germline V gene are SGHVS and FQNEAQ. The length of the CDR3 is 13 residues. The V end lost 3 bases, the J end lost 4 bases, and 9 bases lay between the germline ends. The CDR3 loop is CASSFGLGETQYF. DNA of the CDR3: TGTGCCAGCAGCTTCGGGCTGGGAGAGACCCAGTACTTC.

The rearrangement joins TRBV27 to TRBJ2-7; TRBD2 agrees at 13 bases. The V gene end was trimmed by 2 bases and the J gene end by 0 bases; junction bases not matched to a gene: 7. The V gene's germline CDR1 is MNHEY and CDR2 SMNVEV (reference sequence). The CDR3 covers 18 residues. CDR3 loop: CASSLLGLAGWDSYEQYF. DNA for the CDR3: TGTGCCAGCAGTTTACTGGGACTAGCGGGATGGGACTCCTACGAGCAGTACTTC.

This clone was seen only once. The DNA of the CDR3 is TGTGCCAGCAGTTTGACGGCTGGGAACTGGGCTGGAAACACCATATATTTT. Translating it yields CASSLTAGNWAGNTIYF. The chain joins TRBV27 to TRBJ1-3; D is ambiguous. From germline, CDR1 is MNHEY and CDR2 SMNVEV (reference sequence). The V end was cut by 3 bases, the J end by 2 bases, with 17 bases between. This CDR3 contains 17 residues.

CDR3 in amino acids: CASKKGPTDTQYF. CDR3 nucleotides: TGTGCCAGCAAGAAGGGGCCCACAGATACGCAGTATTTT. The chain is built from TRBV2 and TRBJ2-3; D may be TRBD1 (5 bases). The germline V gene has CDR1 SNHLY and CDR2 FYNNEI. Trimming left V 7 bases short and J 2 bases short, with 10 bases between. The CDR3 is made up of 13 amino acids.

The CDR3 spells CASTNLGGQDFSYEQYF. CDR3 DNA: TGTGCCAGCACCAATTTGGGGGGACAGGATTTCTCCTACGAGCAGTACTTC. This rearrangement joins TRBV7-9 to TRBJ2-7; 8 bases fit TRBD1. Losses at the gene ends were 7 bases for V and 0 bases for J; bases not matched to a gene: 14. The germline CDR1 and CDR2 sequences are SEHNR and FQNEAQ (reference sequence). There are 17 residues in the CDR3.

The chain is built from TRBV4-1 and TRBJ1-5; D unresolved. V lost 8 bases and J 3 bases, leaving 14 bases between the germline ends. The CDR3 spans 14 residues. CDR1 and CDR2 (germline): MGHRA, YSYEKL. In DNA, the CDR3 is TGCGCCAGCCGGGCCGCGGGGTTCAATCAGCCCCAGCATTTT. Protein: CASRAAGFNQPQHF.

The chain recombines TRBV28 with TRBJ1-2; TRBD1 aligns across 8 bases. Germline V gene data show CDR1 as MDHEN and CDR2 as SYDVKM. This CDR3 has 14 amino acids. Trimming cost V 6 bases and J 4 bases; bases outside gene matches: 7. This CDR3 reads CASSPPGGAYGYTF. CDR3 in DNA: TGTGCCAGCAGCCCCCCAGGGGGCGCCTATGGCTACACCTTC.